The sequence of this T cell receptor beta chain was determined in a study of blood T cell repertoires in COVID-19. This clone was counted once. Trimming stripped 4 bases from V and 7 bases from J, with 10 bases between. The CDR3 length is 12 residues. Participant-reported clinical history was the basis for cohort assignment. Generated by immunoSEQ multiplex PCR, the TCRdb table keeps only in-frame clones and is missing some. This sample carries 200,000 to 250,000 clones, around 90% of them seen once, and the ten largest clones take around 10%. The specimen sequenced was PBMCs or T cells enriched from blood (not recorded which). The genes are TRBV12-3 or TRBV12-4 and TRBJ2-5; no definite D call. The source is a man aged 18 to 35 with acute COVID-19. The CDR3 DNA reads TGTGCCAGCAGTTCGCCCCCAGGGACCCAGTACTTC. It specifies CASSSPPGTQYF.